The 16 T cell receptor beta chains listed next were all sequenced from one sample in a study of PD-1 blockade in classical Hodgkin lymphoma. The assay was immunoSEQ multiplex PCR, and TCRdb's table has in-frame clones only and misses some. The data show about 17,000 clones, 65% to 85% seen once. Noted time point: cycle 4 day 1 (C4D1), after less than 7 weeks of nivolumab. All patients experienced relapse after autologous stem cell transplantation, and brentuximab vedotin exposure was variable. Magnetic depletion of unwanted cells isolated CD4+ T cells from thawed PBMCs. The sequences come from CD4+ T cells from blood, collected before the fourth cycle of nivolumab. These receptors were obtained from a human donor with classical Hodgkin lymphoma.

The CDR3 DNA sequence: TGTGCCAGCAGCGCGTCGGGGAAAGGACAGGCGCTGAACACTGAAGCTTTCTTT. Translating gives CASSASGKGQALNTEAFF. This chain connects TRBV11-2 to TRBJ1-1; TRBD1 aligns across 7 bases. The CDR3 loop spans 18 amino acids. Germline V gene sequence: CDR1 SGHAT, CDR2 FQNNGV. V was pared by 5 bases and J by 0 bases, with 15 bases of the junction left unmatched.

This chain connects TRBV23-1 to TRBJ1-4, with 9 bases lining up with TRBD1. TRBV23-1 is an ORF for which the function is uncertain. V lost 9 bases and J lost 3; bases outside the gene matches: 8. The CDR3 sequence is 15 residues long. Written as DNA, the CDR3 is TGCGCCAGTCTCCGGGACAGGGTGCCTAATGAAAAACTGTTTTTT. Translation: CASLRDRVPNEKLFF.

Of note for this clone: Germline is not matched at one junction end, which may reflect a read error. The chain carries TRBV5-1 and TRBJ2-7; 13 bases align to TRBD2. In germline, CDR1 is SGHRS, CDR2 YFSETQ. CDR3 length equals 15 residues. The CDR3 here is CASSLGLAGSYEQYF. DNA for the CDR3: TGCGCCAGCAGTTTGGGACTAGCGGGATCCTACGAGCAGTACTTC. Together with reference TRBV5-1 and TRBJ2-7, the CDR3 gives the full variable domain: KAGVTQTPRYLIKTRGQQVTLSCSPISGHRSVSWYQQTPGQGLQFLFEYFSETQRNKGNFPGRFSGRQFSNSRSEMNVSTLELGDSALYLCASSLGLAGSYEQYFGPGTRLTVT.

This rearrangement joins TRBV30 to TRBJ1-2; D might be TRBD1 (6 bases). The CDR3 covers 13 residues. V was shortened by 2 bases and J by 5 bases, with 12 bases between the two germline ends. The germline gives CDR1 GTSNPN, CDR2 SVGIG (reference sequence). In DNA, the CDR3 is TGTGCCTGGAGTAGGGGGGCGGTGTATGGCTACACCTTC. Its translation is CAWSRGAVYGYTF.

The CDR3 nucleotides read TGTGCCAGCAGTTTACTGGGTAACGAGCAGTACTTC. Translated, it gives CASSLLGNEQYF. The chain uses TRBV27 and TRBJ2-7; no clear D. The CDR3 is 12 amino acids. V dropped 2 bases and J dropped 5 bases, with 7 bases sitting between them. Germline V gene lookup returns CDR1 MNHEY and CDR2 SMNVEV (reference sequence).

V usage is TRBV7-9 and J usage is TRBJ2-5, with 10 positions matching TRBD1. This CDR3 spans 14 amino acids. V was clipped by 5 bases and J by 4 bases; unmatched bases: 4. Germline V CDR1 and CDR2: SEHNR, FQNEAQ (reference sequence). The DNA for the CDR3 is TGTGCCAGCAGCCGGGGACAGGGGCTAGAGACCCAGTACTTC. Protein: CASSRGQGLETQYF.

This clone was seen just once. The chain has TRBV7-8 and TRBJ1-2, with a possible D match to TRBD1 (5 bases). Germline values: CDR1 SGHVS, CDR2 FQNEAQ. The V gene lost 1 base and the J gene lost 0 bases, with 9 bases spanning the gap. This CDR3 region has 15 residues. The chain's CDR3 is CASSLVGTANYGYTF. The CDR3 DNA follows: TGTGCCAGCAGCTTAGTGGGGACCGCTAACTATGGCTACACCTTC.

The rearrangement uses TRBV19 and TRBJ1-3, with TRBD1 matching 10 bases. From germline, CDR1 is LNHDA and CDR2 SQIVND (reference sequence). Trimming at V came to 9 bases and at J to 3 bases, leaving 14 bases not matched to a gene. This CDR3 has 17 amino acids. CDR3 in amino acids: CASRPGQGTLIGNTIYF. The CDR3 DNA reads as TGTGCCAGCAGACCGGGACAGGGGACGTTGATTGGAAACACCATATATTTT.

A single count supports this clone. The junction and the germline gene differ at one end; a read error may be behind it. The V call is TRBV5-1, the J call TRBJ2-7; 10 bases line up with TRBD1. This CDR3 spans 15 amino acids. Germline V gene sequence: CDR1 SGHRS, CDR2 YFSETQ. In DNA, the CDR3 is TGCGCCAGCAGTTTGGGGACAGGGGCTAGTTTCGAGCAGTACTTC. Protein product: CASSLGTGASFEQYF.

CDR3 nucleotides: TGTGCCAGCAGCCCCGGACAGGGCTACAATGAGCAGTTCTTC. Its translation: CASSPGQGYNEQFF. V is TRBV5-5 and J is TRBJ2-1; the match to TRBD1 covers 8 bases. The CDR3 is 14 amino acids. V lost 4 bases, J lost 3 bases, and 3 bases stayed unmatched. From germline, CDR1 is SGHKS and CDR2 YYEKEE (reference sequence).

This clone was seen more than once but under ten times. The chain couples TRBV5-1 to TRBJ1-4, with 11 nucleotides matching TRBD1. The germline gives CDR1 SGHRS, CDR2 YFSETQ. The CDR3 loop spans 17 amino acids. V gave up 3 bases and J gave up 7 bases; unmatched junction bases: 11. CDR3 protein: CASSYRSPGTGGEKLFF. Here the CDR3 DNA reads TGCGCCAGCAGCTACCGATCTCCCGGGACAGGGGGTGAAAAACTGTTTTTT.

The count of this clone is one. The chain combines TRBV4-1 with TRBJ1-2, with D possibly matching TRBD1 (5 bases). This CDR3 has 15 amino acids. The V end was cut by 0 bases, the J end by 4 bases, with 12 bases between. Germline CDR1 and CDR2: MGHRA and YSYEKL. The chain's CDR3 is CASSQDSQGIYGYTF. DNA for the CDR3: TGCGCCAGCAGCCAAGATAGTCAGGGTATCTATGGCTACACCTTC.

This rearrangement joins TRBV4-1 to TRBJ2-7, with 8 positions matching TRBD2. CDR3 length equals 18 residues. Germline V gives CDR1 MGHRA, CDR2 YSYEKL. With V trimmed by 4 bases and J by 0 bases, 14 bases remained unmatched. CDR3 sequence: CASSPHRTSGPSSYEQYF. In DNA form, the CDR3 reads TGCGCCAGCAGCCCGCATCGAACTAGCGGCCCGAGCTCCTACGAGCAGTACTTC.

V usage is TRBV11-2 and J usage is TRBJ2-2; D is unresolved. Trimming cost V 6 bases and J 7 bases, with 9 bases left between them. CDR1 is SGHAT, CDR2 FQNNGV, per germline. The CDR3 has 12 amino acids. Here the CDR3 DNA reads TGTGCCAGCAGGCACATGCGCGGGGAGCTGTTTTTT. This codes for CASRHMRGELFF.

J is TRBJ2-3 and V is TRBV18, with D unclear. V shed 4 bases and J shed 3 bases, with 11 bases lying between them. Germline V gene sequence: CDR1 KGHSH, CDR2 LQKENI. The CDR3 has 14 residues. The CDR3 protein is CASSLRTVTDTQYF. The CDR3 bases are TGTGCCAGCTCACTAAGGACGGTGACAGATACGCAGTATTTT.

The chain carries TRBV27 and TRBJ1-5, with TRBD1 matching 10 bases. Germline V gene sequence: CDR1 MNHEY, CDR2 SMNVEV (reference sequence). CDR3 size: 16 residues. V lost 4 bases, J lost 9 bases, and 12 bases stayed unmatched. In DNA, the CDR3 is TGTGCCAGCAGTTCCTCAACCGGGACAGGGGCCGGGCCCCAGCATTTT. It codes for CASSSSTGTGAGPQHF.